The present T cell receptor beta chain was sequenced within a study of CD8 T cells in ankylosing spondylitis. Regarding the study as a whole: Seemingly distinctive of ankylosing spondylitis blood was a TCR beta motif formed by eight highly homologous variants. Matched ankylosing spondylitis synovial fluid reportedly contained a significantly enriched population of disease-linked clones.

Scientists made TCR beta libraries using quantitative 5'-RACE with molecular barcodes. TCRdb analysed the 5' RACE reads with MiXCR anew, one entry per CDR3 protein. The repertoire holds 90,000 to 100,000 distinct CDR3 sequences, roughly 8.3% seen once, with approximately 9.9% in the top ten. There are many counts of this clonotype. What it binds is unknown. This clonotype originated in a male donor with ankylosing spondylitis or in good health (not recorded which). Sequenced sample: blood, either unsorted or a sorted T cell fraction (not recorded which).

CDR3 region: CAWSVRGNGELFF. CDR3 nucleotides: TGTGCCTGGAGTGTACGGGGGAACGGGGAGCTGTTTTTT. The chain links TRBV30 to TRBJ2-2; D is possibly TRBD2 (6 bases). V was trimmed by 0 bases and J by 7 bases, leaving 9 bases between them. This CDR3 spans 13 amino acids. Germline CDR1 is GTSNPN and CDR2 is SVGIG (reference sequence). Filled out from reference TRBV30 and TRBJ2-2, the complete variable domain reads SQTIHQWPATLVQPVGSPLSLECTVEGTSNPNLYWYRQAAGRGLQLLFYSVGIGQISSEVPQNLSASRPQDRQFILSSKKLLLSDSGFYLCAWSVRGNGELFFGEGSRLTVL.